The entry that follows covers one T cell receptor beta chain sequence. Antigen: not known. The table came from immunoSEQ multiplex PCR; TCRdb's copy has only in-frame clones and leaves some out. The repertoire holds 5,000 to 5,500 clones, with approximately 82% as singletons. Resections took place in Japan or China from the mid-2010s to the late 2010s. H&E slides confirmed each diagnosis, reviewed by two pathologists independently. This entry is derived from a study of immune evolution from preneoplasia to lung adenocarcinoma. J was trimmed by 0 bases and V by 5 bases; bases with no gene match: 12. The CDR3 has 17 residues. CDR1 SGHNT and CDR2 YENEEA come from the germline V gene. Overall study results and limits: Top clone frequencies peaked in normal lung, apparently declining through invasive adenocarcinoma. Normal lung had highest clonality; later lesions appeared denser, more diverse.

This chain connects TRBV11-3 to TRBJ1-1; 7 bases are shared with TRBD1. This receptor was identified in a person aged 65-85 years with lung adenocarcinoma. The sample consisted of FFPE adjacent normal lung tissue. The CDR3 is CASSRRGPGGMNTEAFF. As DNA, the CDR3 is TGTGCCAGCAGCCGGAGAGGGCCAGGGGGTATGAACACTGAAGCTTTCTTT.